The rows below give T cell receptor beta chains drawn from one sample of a study of blood T cell repertoires in COVID-19. Clones were sequenced by immunoSEQ multiplex PCR, and TCRdb holds only the in-frame ones, with some missing. In the table there are roughly 340,000 clones, about 90% of which are singletons. The sample was peripheral blood. Source of these receptors: a woman aged 18-35 years who had recovered from COVID-19. CDR3s leave out the opening cysteine and the closing phenylalanine or tryptophan.

v_gene: TRBV6-1; CDR3aa: ASSEMGVSYNEQF
v_gene: TRBV19; CDR3aa: ASSRAGASYNEQF
v_gene: TRBV10-3; CDR3aa: AISEAAGISGANVLT
v_gene: TRBV29-1; CDR3aa: SVERNTEAF
v_gene: TRBV6-5; CDR3aa: ASSYSIYAEAF
v_gene: TRBV4-3; CDR3aa: ASSQTSGRLDPLDTQY
v_gene: TRBV5-1; CDR3aa: ASSDTGSEQF
v_gene: TRBV6-5; CDR3aa: ASSSSGGHTGELF
v_gene: TRBV3-1/TRBV3-2; CDR3aa: ASSHVQGRDYGYT
v_gene: TRBV27; CDR3aa: ASSSGLAEPPVSTDTQY
v_gene: TRBV9; CDR3aa: ASSPFVGHRNTGELF
v_gene: TRBV6-5; CDR3aa: ASSYSIVQGYYGYT
v_gene: TRBV18; CDR3aa: ASSLGQKETEAF
v_gene: TRBV9; CDR3aa: ASSVFGGKETQY
v_gene: TRBV10-3; CDR3aa: ATKRGLNTEAF
v_gene: TRBV7-2; CDR3aa: ASSLVAGDNIQY
v_gene: TRBV6-5; CDR3aa: ASTHEGSYNSPLH
v_gene: TRBV11-2; CDR3aa: ASSLGRSGRPYNEQF
v_gene: TRBV12-5; CDR3aa: ASGLVPRALGEKLF
v_gene: TRBV6-2/TRBV6-3; CDR3aa: ASSNPNRGTRNQPQH
v_gene: TRBV6-5; CDR3aa: ASSRWTRGYEKLF
v_gene: TRBV30; CDR3aa: AWTAGVEETQY
v_gene: TRBV19; CDR3aa: ASSIGRGGLAASLWDYNEQF
v_gene: TRBV27; CDR3aa: ASTRKKRGYTEAF
v_gene: TRBV12-3/TRBV12-4; CDR3aa: ASSPGAGYGYT
v_gene: TRBV19; CDR3aa: ASSMGSGRAGETQY
v_gene: TRBV6-2/TRBV6-3; CDR3aa: ASSRGTGTGQPQH